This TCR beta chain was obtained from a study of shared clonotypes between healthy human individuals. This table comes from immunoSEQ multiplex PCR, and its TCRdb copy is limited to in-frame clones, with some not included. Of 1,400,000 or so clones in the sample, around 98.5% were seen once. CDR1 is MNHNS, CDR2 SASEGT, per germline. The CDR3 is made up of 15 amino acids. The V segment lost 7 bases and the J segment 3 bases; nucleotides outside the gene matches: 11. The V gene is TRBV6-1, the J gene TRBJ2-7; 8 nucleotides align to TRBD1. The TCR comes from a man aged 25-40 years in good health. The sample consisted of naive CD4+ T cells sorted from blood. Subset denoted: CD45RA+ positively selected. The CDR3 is CASTWLGQAFYEQYF. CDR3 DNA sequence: TGTGCCAGCACCTGGTTGGGACAGGCCTTCTACGAGCAGTACTTC.